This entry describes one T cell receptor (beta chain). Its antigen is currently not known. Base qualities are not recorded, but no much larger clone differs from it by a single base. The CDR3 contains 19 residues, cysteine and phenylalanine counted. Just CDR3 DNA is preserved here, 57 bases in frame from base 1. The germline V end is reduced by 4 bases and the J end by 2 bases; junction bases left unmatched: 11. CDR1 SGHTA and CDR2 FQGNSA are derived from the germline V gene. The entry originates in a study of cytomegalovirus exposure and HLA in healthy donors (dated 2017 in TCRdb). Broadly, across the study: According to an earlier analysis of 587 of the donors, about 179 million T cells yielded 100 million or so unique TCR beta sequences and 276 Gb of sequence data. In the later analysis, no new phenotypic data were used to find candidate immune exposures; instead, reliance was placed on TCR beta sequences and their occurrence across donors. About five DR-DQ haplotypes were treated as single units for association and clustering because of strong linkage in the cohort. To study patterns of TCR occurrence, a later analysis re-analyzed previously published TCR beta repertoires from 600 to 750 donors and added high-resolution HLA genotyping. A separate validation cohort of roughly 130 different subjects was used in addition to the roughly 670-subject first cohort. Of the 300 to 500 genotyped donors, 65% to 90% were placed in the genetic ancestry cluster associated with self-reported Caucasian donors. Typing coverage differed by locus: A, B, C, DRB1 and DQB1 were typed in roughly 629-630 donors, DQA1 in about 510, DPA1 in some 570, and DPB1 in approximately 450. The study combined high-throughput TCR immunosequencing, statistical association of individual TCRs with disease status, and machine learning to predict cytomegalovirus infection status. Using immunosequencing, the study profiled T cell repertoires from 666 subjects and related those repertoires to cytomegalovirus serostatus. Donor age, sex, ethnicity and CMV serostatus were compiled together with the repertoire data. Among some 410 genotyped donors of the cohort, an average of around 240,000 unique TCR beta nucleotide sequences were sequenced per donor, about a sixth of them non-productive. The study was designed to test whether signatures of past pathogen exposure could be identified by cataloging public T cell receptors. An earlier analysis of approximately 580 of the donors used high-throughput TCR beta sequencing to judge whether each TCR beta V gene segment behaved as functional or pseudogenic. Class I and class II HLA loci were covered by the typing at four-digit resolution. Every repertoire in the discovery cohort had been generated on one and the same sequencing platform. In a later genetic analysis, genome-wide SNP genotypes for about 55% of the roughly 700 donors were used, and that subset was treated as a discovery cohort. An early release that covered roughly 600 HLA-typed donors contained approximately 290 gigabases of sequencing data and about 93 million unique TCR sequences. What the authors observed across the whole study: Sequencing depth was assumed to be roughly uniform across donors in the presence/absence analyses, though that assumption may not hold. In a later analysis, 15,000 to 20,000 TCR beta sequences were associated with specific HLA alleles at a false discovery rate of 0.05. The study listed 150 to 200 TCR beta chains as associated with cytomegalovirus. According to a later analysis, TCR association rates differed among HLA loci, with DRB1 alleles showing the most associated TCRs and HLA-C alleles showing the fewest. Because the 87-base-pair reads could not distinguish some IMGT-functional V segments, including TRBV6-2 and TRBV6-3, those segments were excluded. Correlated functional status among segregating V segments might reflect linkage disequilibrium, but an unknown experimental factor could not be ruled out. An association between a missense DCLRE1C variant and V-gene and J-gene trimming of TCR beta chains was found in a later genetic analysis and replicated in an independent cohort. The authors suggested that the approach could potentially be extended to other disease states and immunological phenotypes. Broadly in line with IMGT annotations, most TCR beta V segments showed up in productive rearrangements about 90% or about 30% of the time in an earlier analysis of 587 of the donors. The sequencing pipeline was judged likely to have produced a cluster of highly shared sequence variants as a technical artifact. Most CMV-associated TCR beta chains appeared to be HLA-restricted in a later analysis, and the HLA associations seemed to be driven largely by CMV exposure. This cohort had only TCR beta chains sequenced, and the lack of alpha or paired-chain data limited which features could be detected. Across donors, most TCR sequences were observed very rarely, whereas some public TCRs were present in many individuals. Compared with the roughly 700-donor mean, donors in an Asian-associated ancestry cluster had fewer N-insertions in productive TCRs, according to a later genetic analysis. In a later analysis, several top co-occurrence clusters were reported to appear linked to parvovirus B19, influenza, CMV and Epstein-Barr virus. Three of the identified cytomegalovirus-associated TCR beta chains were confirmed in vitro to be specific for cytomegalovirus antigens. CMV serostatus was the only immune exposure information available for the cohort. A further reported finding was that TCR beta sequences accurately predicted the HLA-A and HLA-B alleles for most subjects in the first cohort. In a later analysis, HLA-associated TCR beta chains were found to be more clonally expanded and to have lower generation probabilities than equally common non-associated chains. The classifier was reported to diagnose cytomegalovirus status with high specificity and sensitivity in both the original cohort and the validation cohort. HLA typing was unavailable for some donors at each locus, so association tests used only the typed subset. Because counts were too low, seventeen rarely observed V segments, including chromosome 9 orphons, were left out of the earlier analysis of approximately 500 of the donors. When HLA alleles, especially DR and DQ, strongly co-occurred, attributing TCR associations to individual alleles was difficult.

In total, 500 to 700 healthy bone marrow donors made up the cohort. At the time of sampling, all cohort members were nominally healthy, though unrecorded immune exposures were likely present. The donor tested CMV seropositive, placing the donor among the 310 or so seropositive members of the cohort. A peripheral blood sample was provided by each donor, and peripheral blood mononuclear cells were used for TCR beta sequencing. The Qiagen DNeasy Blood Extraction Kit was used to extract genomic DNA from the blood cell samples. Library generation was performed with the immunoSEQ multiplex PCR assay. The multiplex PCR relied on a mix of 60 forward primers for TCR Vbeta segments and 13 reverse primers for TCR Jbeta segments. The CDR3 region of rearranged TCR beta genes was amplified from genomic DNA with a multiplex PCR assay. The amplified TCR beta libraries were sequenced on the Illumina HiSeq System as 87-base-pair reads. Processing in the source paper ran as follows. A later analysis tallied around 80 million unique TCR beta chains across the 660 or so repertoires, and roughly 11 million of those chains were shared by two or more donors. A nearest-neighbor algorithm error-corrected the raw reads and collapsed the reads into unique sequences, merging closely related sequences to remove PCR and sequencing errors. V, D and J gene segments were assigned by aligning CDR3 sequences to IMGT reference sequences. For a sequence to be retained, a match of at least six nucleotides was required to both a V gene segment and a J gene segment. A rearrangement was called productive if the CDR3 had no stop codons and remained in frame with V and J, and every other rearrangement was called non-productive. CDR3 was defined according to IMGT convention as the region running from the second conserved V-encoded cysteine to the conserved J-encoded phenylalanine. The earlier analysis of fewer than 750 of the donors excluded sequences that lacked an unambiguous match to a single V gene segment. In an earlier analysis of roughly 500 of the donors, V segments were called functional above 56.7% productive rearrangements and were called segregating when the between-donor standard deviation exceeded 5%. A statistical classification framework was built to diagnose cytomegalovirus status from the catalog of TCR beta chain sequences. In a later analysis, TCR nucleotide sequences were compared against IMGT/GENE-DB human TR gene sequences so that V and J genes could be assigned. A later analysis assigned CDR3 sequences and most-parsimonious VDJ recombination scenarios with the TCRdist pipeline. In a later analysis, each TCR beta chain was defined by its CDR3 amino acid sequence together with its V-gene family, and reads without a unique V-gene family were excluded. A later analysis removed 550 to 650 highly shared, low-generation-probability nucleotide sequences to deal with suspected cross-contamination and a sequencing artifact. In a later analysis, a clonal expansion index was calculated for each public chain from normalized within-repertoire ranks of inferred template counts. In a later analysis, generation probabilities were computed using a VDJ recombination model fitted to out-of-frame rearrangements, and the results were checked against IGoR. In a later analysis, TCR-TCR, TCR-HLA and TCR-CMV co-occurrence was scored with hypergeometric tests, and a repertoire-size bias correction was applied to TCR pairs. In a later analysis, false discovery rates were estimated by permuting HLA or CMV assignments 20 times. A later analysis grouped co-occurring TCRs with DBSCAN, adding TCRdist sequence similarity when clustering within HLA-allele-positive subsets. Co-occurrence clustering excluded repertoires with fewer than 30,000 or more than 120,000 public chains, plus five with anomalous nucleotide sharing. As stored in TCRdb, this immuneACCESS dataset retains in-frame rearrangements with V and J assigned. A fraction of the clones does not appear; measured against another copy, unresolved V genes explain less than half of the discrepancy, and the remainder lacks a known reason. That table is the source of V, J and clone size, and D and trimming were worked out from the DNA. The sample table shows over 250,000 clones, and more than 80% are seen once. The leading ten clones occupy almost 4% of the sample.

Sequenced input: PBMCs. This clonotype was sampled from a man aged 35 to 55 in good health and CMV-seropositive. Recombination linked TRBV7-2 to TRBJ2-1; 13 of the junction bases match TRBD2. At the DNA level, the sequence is TGTGCCAGCAGCTCCATACGACTAGCGGGAGGCCGCGCCTACAATGAGCAGTTCTTC. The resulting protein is CASSSIRLAGGRAYNEQFF.